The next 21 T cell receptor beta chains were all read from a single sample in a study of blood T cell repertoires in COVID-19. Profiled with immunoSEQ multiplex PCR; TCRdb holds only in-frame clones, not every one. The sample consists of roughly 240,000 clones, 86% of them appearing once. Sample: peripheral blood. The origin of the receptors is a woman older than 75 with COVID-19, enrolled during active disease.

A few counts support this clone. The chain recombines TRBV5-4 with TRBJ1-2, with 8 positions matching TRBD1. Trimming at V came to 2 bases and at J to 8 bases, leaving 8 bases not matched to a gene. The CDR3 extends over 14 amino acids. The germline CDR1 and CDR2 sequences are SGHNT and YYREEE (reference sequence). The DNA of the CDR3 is TGTGCCAGCAGCTTATCCGACAGGGGAGGCGGCTACACCTTC. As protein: CASSLSDRGGGYTF.

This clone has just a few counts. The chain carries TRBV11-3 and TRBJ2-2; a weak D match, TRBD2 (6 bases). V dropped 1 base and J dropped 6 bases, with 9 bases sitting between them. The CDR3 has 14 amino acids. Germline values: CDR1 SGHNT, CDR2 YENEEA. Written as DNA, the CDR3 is TGTGCCAGCAGCTTAGCTGCGGGGTCCGGGGAGCTGTTTTTT. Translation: CASSLAAGSGELFF.

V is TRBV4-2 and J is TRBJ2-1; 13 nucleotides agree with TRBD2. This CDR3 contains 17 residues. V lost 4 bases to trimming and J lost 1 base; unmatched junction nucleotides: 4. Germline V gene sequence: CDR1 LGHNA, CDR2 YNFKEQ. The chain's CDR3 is CASSLGTSGASYNEQFF. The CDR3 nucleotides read TGTGCCAGCAGCCTCGGGACTAGCGGGGCATCCTACAATGAGCAGTTCTTC.

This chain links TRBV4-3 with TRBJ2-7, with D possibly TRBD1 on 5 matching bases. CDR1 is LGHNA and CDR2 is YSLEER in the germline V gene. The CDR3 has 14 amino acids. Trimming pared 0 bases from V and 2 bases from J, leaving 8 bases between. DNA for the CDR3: TGCGCCAGCAGCCAAGATCAGGGTCCCTACGAGCAGTACTTC. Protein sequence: CASSQDQGPYEQYF.

CDR3: CASKQDTPQPQHF. CDR3 in DNA: TGTGCCAGCAAGCAGGACACGCCTCAGCCCCAGCATTTT. The chain uses TRBV2 and TRBJ1-5; possibly TRBD1 for D (5 bases). V lost 7 bases, J lost 6 bases, and 13 bases lay in between. The CDR3 is 13 amino acids. Per the germline V gene, CDR1 is SNHLY and CDR2 is FYNNEI.

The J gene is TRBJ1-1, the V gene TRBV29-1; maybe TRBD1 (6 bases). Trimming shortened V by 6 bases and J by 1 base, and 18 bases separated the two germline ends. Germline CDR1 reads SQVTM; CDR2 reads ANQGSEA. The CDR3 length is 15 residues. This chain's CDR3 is CSVVGVRGWNTEAFF. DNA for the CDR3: TGCAGCGTGGTGGGGGTCAGGGGTTGGAACACTGAAGCTTTCTTT.

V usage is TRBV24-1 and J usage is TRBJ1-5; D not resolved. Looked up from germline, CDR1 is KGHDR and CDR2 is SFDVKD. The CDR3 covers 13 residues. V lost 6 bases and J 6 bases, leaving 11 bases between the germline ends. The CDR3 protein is CATSRSGVQPQHF. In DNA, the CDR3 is TGTGCCACCAGTCGCAGCGGTGTTCAGCCCCAGCATTTT.

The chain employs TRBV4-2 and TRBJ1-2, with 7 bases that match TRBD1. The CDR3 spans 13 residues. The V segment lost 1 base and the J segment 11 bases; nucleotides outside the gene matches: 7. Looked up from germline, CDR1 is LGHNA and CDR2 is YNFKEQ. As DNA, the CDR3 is TGTGCCAGCAGCCAAGGGGACAGCGAACTGTACACCTTC. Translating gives CASSQGDSELYTF.

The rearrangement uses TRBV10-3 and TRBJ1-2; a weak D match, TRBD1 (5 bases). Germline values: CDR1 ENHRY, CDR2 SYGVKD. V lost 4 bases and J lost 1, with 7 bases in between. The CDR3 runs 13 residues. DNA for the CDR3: TGTGCCATCAGTGCCGGGGGTAACTATGGCTACACCTTC. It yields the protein CAISAGGNYGYTF.

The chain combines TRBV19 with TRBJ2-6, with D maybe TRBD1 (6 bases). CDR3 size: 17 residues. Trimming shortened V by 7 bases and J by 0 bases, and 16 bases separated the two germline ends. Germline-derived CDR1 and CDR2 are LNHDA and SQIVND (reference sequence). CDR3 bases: TGTGCCAGTATCTCTGACAGGCTAAGCTCTGGGGCCAACGTCCTGACTTTC. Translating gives CASISDRLSSGANVLTF.

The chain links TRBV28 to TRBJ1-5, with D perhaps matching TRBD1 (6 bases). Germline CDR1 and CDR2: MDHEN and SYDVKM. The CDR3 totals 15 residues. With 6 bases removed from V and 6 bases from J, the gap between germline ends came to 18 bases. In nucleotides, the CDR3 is TGTGCCAGCAGACTACAGGGCGCGCTCGGTCAGCCCCAGCATTTT. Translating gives CASRLQGALGQPQHF.

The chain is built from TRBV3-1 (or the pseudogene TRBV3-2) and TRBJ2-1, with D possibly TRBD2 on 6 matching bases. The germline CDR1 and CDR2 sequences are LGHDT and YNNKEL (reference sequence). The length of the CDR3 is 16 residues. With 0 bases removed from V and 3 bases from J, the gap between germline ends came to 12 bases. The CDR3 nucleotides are TGTGCCAGCAGCCAAGATGACGCGGGACGCTACAATGAGCAGTTCTTC. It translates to CASSQDDAGRYNEQFF.

For the CDR3, the DNA is TGTGCCAGCTGCCCACAGGCCTTCTCTGGAAACACCATATATTTT. Translating gives CASCPQAFSGNTIYF. V is TRBV6-1 and J is TRBJ1-3, with D tentatively TRBD1 (5 bases). The germline gives CDR1 MNHNS, CDR2 SASEGT. The CDR3 totals 15 residues. Trimming cost V 8 bases and J 0 bases, with 14 bases left between them.

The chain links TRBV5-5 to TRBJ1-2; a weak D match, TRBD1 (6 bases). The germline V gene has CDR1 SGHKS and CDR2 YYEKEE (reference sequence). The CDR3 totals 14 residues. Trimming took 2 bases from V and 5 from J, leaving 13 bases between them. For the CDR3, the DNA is TGTGCCAGCAGCTTTGGGGGGGCAGTGTATGGCTACACCTTC. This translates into CASSFGGAVYGYTF.

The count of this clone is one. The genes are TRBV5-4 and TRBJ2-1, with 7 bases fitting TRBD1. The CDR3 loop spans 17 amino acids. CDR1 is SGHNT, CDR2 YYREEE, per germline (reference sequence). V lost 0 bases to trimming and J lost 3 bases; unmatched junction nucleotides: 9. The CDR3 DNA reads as TGTGCCAGCAGCTTGGAAGGTGCGGCAGGGGGCTACAATGAGCAGTTCTTC. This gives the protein CASSLEGAAGGYNEQFF.

DNA for the CDR3: TGTGCCAGCACCCGGGGGGGCACCGGGGAGCTGTTTTTT. Protein sequence: CASTRGGTGELFF. The chain uses TRBV11-3 and TRBJ2-2; 8 positions match TRBD2. CDR1 and CDR2 (germline): SGHNT, YENEEA. The CDR3 length is 13 residues. Unmatched junction bases numbered 2, after V lost 7 bases and J lost 4 bases.

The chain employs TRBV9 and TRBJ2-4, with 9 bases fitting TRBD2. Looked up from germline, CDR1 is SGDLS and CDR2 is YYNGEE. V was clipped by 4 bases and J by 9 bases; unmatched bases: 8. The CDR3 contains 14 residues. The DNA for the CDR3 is TGTGCCAGCAGCAGTAGCGGGGGTTCGAGCATTCAGTACTTC. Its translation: CASSSSGGSSIQYF.

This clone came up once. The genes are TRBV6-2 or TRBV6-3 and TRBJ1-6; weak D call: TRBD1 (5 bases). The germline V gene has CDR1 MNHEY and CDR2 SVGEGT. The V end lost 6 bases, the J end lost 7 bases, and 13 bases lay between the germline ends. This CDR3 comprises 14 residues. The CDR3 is CASSATVLNSPLHF. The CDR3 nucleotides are TGTGCCAGCAGCGCGACAGTTCTAAATTCACCCCTCCACTTT.

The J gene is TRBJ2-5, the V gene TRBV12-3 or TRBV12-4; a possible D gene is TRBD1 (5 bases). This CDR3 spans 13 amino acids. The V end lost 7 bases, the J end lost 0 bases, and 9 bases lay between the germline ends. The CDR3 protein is CASKRGHQETQYF. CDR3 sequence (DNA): TGTGCCAGCAAAAGGGGCCACCAAGAGACCCAGTACTTC.

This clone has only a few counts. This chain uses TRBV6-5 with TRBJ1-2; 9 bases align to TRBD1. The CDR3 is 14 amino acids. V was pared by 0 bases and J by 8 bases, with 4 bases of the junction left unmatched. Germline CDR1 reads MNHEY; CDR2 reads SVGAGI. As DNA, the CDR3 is TGTGCCAGCAGTTACTCGACAGGGGGAACCGGCTACACCTTC. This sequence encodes CASSYSTGGTGYTF.

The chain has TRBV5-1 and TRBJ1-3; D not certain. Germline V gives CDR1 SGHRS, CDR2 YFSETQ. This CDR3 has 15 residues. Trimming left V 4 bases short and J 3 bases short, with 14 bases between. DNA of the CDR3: TGCGCCAGCAGCCCCATTCCAGGCCTTGGAAACACCATATATTTT. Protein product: CASSPIPGLGNTIYF.